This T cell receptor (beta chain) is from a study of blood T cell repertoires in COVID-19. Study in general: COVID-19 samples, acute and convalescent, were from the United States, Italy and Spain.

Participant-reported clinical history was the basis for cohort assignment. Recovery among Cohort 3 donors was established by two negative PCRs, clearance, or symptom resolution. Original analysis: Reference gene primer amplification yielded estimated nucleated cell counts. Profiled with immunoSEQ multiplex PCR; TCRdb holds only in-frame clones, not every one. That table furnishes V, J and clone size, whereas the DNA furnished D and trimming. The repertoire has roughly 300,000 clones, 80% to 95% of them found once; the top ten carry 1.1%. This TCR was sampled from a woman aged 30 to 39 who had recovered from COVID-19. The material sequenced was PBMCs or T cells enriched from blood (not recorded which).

CDR3 DNA sequence: TGTGCCAGCAGCTTAGGGGCAGGTGCTGGAAACACCATATATTTT. Amino acid sequence: CASSLGAGAGNTIYF. The genes are TRBV11-2 and TRBJ1-3; no reliable D call. The CDR3 is 15 residues long. V was clipped by 1 base and J by 2 bases, with 9 bases between them. Per the germline V gene, CDR1 is SGHAT and CDR2 is FQNNGV.